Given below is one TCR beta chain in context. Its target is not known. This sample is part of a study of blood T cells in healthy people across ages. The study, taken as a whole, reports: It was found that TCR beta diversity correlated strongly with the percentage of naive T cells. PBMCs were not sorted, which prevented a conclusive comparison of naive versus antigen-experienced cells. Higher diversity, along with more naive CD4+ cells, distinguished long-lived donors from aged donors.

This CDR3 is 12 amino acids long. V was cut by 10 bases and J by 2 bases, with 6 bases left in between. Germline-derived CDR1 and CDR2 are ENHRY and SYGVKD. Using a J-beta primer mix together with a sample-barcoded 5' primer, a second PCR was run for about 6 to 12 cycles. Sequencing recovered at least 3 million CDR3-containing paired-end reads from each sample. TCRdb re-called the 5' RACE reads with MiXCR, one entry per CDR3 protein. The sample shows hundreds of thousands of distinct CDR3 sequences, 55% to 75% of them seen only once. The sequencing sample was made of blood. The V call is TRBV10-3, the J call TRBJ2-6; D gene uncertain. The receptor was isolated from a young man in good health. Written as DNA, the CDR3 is TGTGCCAACGGCGCTGGGGCCAACGTCCTGACTTTC. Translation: CANGAGANVLTF.